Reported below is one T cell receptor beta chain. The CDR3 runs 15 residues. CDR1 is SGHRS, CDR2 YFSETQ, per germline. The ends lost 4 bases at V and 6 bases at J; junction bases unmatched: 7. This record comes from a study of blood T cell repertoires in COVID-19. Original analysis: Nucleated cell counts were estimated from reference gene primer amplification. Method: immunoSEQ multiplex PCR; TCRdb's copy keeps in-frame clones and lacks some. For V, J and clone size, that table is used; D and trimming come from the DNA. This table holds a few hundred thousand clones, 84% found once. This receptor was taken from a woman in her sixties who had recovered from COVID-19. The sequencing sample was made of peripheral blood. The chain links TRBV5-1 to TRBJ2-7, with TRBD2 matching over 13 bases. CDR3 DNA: TGCGCCAGCAGCGACGCGACTAGCGGGGGGACCGAGCAGTACTTC. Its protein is CASSDATSGGTEQYF.